One and the same sample provided the 9 T cell receptor beta chains below, sequenced in a study of blood T cell repertoires in COVID-19 (dated by TCRdb to about 2020). Libraries were made using the immunoSEQ multiplex PCR assay. This is the immuneACCESS table as TCRdb keeps it, with only in-frame sequences that have V and J called. A part of the clones is gone; compared with another copy, unresolved V genes explain less than half, and the rest is unexplained. The sample contains a few hundred thousand clones, roughly nine tenths of them found a single time. 1.5% to 2% of the sample is taken by the ten largest. The source material was PBMCs or T cells enriched from blood (not recorded which). These receptor sequences come from a woman aged 25 to 39 who had recovered from COVID-19.

V and J are TRBV18 and TRBJ2-3; 7 nucleotides line up with TRBD1. V lost 6 bases to trimming and J lost 1 base; unmatched junction nucleotides: 4. The CDR3 is made up of 14 amino acids. Germline loops: CDR1 KGHSH, CDR2 LQKENI. Here the CDR3 DNA reads TGTGCCAGCTCCGGGACAGAAGGCACAGATACGCAGTATTTT. Translating it yields CASSGTEGTDTQYF. The variable domain in full, with the rest retrieved from reference TRBV18 and TRBJ2-3, is NAGVMQNPRHLVRRRGQEARLRCSPMKGHSHVYWYRQLPEEGLKFMVYLQKENIIDESGMPKERFSAEFPKEGPSILRIQQVVRGDSAAYFCASSGTEGTDTQYFGPGTRLTVL.

In DNA form, the CDR3 reads TGTGCCAGCAGCTCGACGACAGGGACTGGGGCCAACGTCCTGACTTTC. Its translation is CASSSTTGTGANVLTF. The J gene is TRBJ2-6, the V gene TRBV7-3; TRBD1 matches at 7 bases. Germline loops: CDR1 SGHTA, CDR2 FQGTGA. The J segment lost 2 bases and the V segment lost 4 bases, leaving 5 bases of the junction unmatched. CDR3 size: 16 residues.

The chain has TRBV27 and TRBJ1-2; the D is unclear. The CDR3 contains 14 residues. Germline V gene data show CDR1 as MNHEY and CDR2 as SMNVEV (reference sequence). The V gene lost 2 bases and the J gene lost 4 bases, with 11 bases spanning the gap. CDR3: CASSLLGSGYGYTF. The CDR3, as DNA: TGTGCCAGCAGTTTACTAGGCAGTGGCTATGGCTACACCTTC.

The chain has TRBV7-2 and TRBJ2-7, with 8 bases identical to TRBD1. The CDR3 is made up of 16 amino acids. The V gene's germline CDR1 is SGHTA and CDR2 FQGNSA. The ends lost 5 bases at V and 3 bases at J; junction bases unmatched: 12. The CDR3 DNA is TGTGCCAGCAGCCCGCATGGGACAGGTTATGGCTACGAGCAGTACTTC. This codes for CASSPHGTGYGYEQYF.

The V gene is TRBV20-1, the J gene TRBJ2-7; weak D call: TRBD1 (6 bases). The CDR3 is 13 amino acids. Trimming removed 3 bases from V and 2 bases from J, with 11 bases in between. Germline V CDR1 and CDR2: DFQATT, SNEGSKA (reference sequence). CDR3 nucleotide sequence: TGCAGTGCTAGTTACAGGGAACCCTACGAGCAGTACTTC. Protein sequence: CSASYREPYEQYF.

This clone was observed a handful of times. The chain joins TRBV9 to TRBJ2-6, with D perhaps matching TRBD2 (6 bases). The CDR3 runs to 15 residues. CDR1 is SGDLS and CDR2 is YYNGEE in the germline V gene. V lost 4 bases to trimming and J lost 4 bases, with 12 bases between them. This CDR3 is CASSPGTLGANVLTF. CDR3 bases: TGTGCCAGCAGCCCCGGGACTTTGGGGGCCAACGTCCTGACTTTC.

V gene TRBV2 combines with J gene TRBJ2-2; TRBD2 matches 7 bases. The CDR3 sequence is 14 residues long. V lost 5 bases and J lost 1; bases outside the gene matches: 1. Germline loops: CDR1 SNHLY, CDR2 FYNNEI. CDR3 loop: CASSLAENTGELFF. The CDR3 region has the DNA TGTGCCAGCAGTCTAGCGGAGAACACCGGGGAGCTGTTTTTT.

The J gene is TRBJ1-2, the V gene TRBV12-5; TRBD1 aligns across 8 bases. Germline CDR1 and CDR2: LGHNT and FRNRAP. CDR3 size: 14 residues. Trimming at V came to 5 bases and at J to 4 bases, leaving 6 bases not matched to a gene. The CDR3 sequence: CASGTNRGGYGYTF. The CDR3 DNA reads as TGTGCTAGTGGTACGAACAGGGGGGGCTATGGCTACACCTTC. Together with reference TRBV12-5 and TRBJ1-2, the CDR3 gives the full variable domain: DARVTQTPRHKVTEMGQEVTMRCQPILGHNTVFWYRQTMMQGLELLAYFRNRAPLDDSGMPKDRFSAEMPDATLATLKIQPSEPRDSAVYFCASGTNRGGYGYTFGSGTRLTVV.

The chain has TRBV5-1 and TRBJ2-3; D perhaps matches TRBD2 (5 bases). The CDR3 runs to 16 residues. Germline assignment: CDR1 SGHRS and CDR2 YFSETQ. Trimming removed 1 base from V and 2 bases from J, with 14 bases in between. The CDR3 loop reads CASSLSSSGNTDTQYF. CDR3 bases: TGCGCCAGCAGCTTGTCGTCTTCCGGGAACACAGATACGCAGTATTTT.